This T cell receptor (beta chain) was sequenced for a study of T cell responses to AZD1222 COVID-19 vaccine. Overall study findings and caveats: CD4 TCRs associated with vaccination spanned spike, dominating at 160-218 and 743-854.

Per the germline V gene, CDR1 is LGHDT and CDR2 is YNNKEL (reference sequence). The CDR3 covers 14 residues. The V and J ends lost 3 bases and 7 bases, in that order; junction bases with no gene match: 1. Concerning this clone: The antigen remains unidentified.

Here immunoSEQ multiplex PCR was the method, and the copy in TCRdb shows in-frame clones only, minus some. The table has tens of thousands of clones, approximately 85% seen once. The sequence came from an adult in good health. The chain recombines TRBV3-1 (or the pseudogene TRBV3-2) with TRBJ2-2, with 11 bases that match TRBD2. The specimen comprised peripheral blood, sampled on day 0 of AZD1222 vaccination. CDR3 sequence reads: CASSHGTSGGELFF. The CDR3 DNA reads TGTGCCAGCAGCCACGGGACTAGCGGCGGGGAGCTGTTTTTT.